These 5 T cell receptor beta chains originate from one sample sequenced in a study of blood T cell repertoires in COVID-19. Repertoires were generated with immunoSEQ multiplex PCR, while TCRdb's copy carries only in-frame clones and drops some. The table records 300,000 to 400,000 clones, 85% to 95% of them present only once. Input material: PBMCs or T cells enriched from blood (not recorded which). The source of these receptors is a woman in her 30s who had been exposed to COVID-19.

This clone was recorded once. The rearrangement links TRBV14 to TRBJ2-3; D remains unclear. Germline CDR1 reads SGHDN; CDR2 reads FVKESK. The ends were cut back, 1 base at V and 9 bases at J, with 8 bases in the middle. The CDR3 loop spans 12 amino acids. The CDR3 spells CASSQAQTTQYF. The CDR3 nucleotides are TGTGCCAGCAGCCAAGCACAGACGACGCAGTATTTT.

The sample holds one count of this clone. The rearrangement uses TRBV7-9 and TRBJ1-2; 7 nucleotides align to TRBD1. The CDR3 runs to 13 residues. CDR1 and CDR2 (germline): SEHNR, FQNEAQ (reference sequence). The V and J ends lost 6 bases and 8 bases, in that order; junction bases with no gene match: 9. The CDR3 coding sequence is TGTGCCAGCAGGGATGGACAGGTACGCGGCTACACCTTC. This encodes CASRDGQVRGYTF.

A single count supports this clone. This sequence joins TRBV3-1 (or the pseudogene TRBV3-2) and TRBJ2-5; a weak D match, TRBD1 (6 bases). Trimming removed 2 bases from V and 4 bases from J, with 17 bases in between. CDR1 and CDR2 from the germline V gene are LGHDT and YNNKEL (reference sequence). The CDR3 has 16 amino acids. The CDR3 protein is CASSQPLNRERETQYF. Written as DNA, the CDR3 is TGTGCCAGCAGCCAACCCCTTAACAGGGAAAGAGAGACCCAGTACTTC.

The chain has TRBV3-1 (or the pseudogene TRBV3-2) and TRBJ2-3; D is perhaps TRBD2 (5 bases). From germline, CDR1 is LGHDT and CDR2 YNNKEL (reference sequence). Deletions cut 4 bases from V and 0 bases from J, with 20 bases between. CDR3 length: 18 amino acids. CDR3 coding DNA: TGTGCCAGCAGCCTTCGAGGGATGGAACTCTCTAGCACAGATACGCAGTATTTT. The encoded protein is CASSLRGMELSSTDTQYF.

The chain uses TRBV27 and TRBJ1-1; 7 bases map to TRBD1. J gave up 4 bases and V 8 bases, and 10 bases lay outside the gene matches. This CDR3 is built from 14 residues. Per the germline V gene, CDR1 is MNHEY and CDR2 is SMNVEV (reference sequence). CDR3: CASAARQGRTEAFF. The CDR3 DNA reads as TGTGCCAGCGCAGCCCGACAGGGCCGCACTGAAGCTTTCTTT.